This T cell receptor (beta chain) was obtained from a study of T cell responses to AZD1222 COVID-19 vaccine. With 3 bases removed from V and 0 bases from J, the gap between germline ends came to 14 bases. In germline, CDR1 is SNHLY, CDR2 FYNNEI. CDR3 length: 16 amino acids. The study, taken as a whole, reports: There were vaccine-associated CD4 TCRs across spike, dominant at 160-218 and 743-854. No repertoire was sampled before or during the peak T cell response, only after it.

TCRdb's copy holds only in-frame clones and misses some; the assay was immunoSEQ multiplex PCR. The data show about 110,000 clones, 85% to 90% seen once. A note on this clone: Antigen: not known.

The source was peripheral blood, collected on day 0 of AZD1222 vaccination. The sequence came from an adult in good health. This chain joins TRBV2 and TRBJ2-5, with a tentative D call TRBD2 (6 bases). For the CDR3, the DNA is TGTGCCAGCAGTGACGTGGGACTTCAGTACCAAGAGACCCAGTACTTC. It translates to CASSDVGLQYQETQYF. The full variable domain, in which reference TRBV2 and TRBJ2-5 provide the parts outside the CDR3, is EPEVTQTPSHQVTQMGQEVILRCVPISNHLYFYWYRQILGQKVEFLVSFYNNEISEKSEIFDDQFSVERPDGSNFTLKIRSTKLEDSAMYFCASSDVGLQYQETQYFGPGTRLLVL.